The 30 T cell receptor beta chains reported below all come from one sample, sequenced in a study of blood T cell repertoires in COVID-19. Data came from immunoSEQ multiplex PCR; TCRdb stores just in-frame clones and leaves some out. Of 200,000 to 300,000 clones listed, 75% to 90% are singletons. The sample taken for sequencing was PBMCs or T cells enriched from blood (not recorded which). The source of these receptors is a woman aged 40 to 50 who had been exposed to COVID-19.

The rearrangement links TRBV7-6 to TRBJ1-3; maybe TRBD1 (5 bases). Germline values: CDR1 SGHVS, CDR2 FNYEAQ. V was pared by 5 bases and J by 1 base, with 15 bases between. This CDR3 region has 16 residues. Here the CDR3 reads CASSRRQLSSGNTIYF. CDR3 in DNA: TGTGCCAGCAGCCGGCGACAGCTGTCGTCTGGAAACACCATATATTTT.

The rearrangement uses TRBV4-3 and TRBJ1-6, with D hard to call. V was cut by 4 bases and J by 4 bases, with 8 bases left in between. Germline V gene lookup returns CDR1 LGHNA and CDR2 YSLEER. CDR3 size: 14 residues. The CDR3 region has the DNA TGCGCCAGCAGCCCCACAGATTATAATTCACCCCTCCACTTT. This translates into CASSPTDYNSPLHF.

A few counts support this clone. This chain uses TRBV11-3 with TRBJ2-1; TRBD1 might be the D (6 bases). Germline CDR1 SGHNT, CDR2 YENEEA. The length of the CDR3 is 14 residues. Trimming took 4 bases from V and 4 from J, leaving 11 bases between them. CDR3 sequence (DNA): TGTGCCAGCAGCTCCCTACAGGGTTACAATGAGCAGTTCTTC. Its translation: CASSSLQGYNEQFF.

The genes are TRBV12-3 or TRBV12-4 and TRBJ1-1; D is uncertain. This CDR3 region has 11 residues. V lost 7 bases and J 7 bases, leaving 10 bases between the germline ends. CDR3: CASTRSFEAFF. CDR3 DNA: TGTGCCAGCACCCGTAGTTTTGAAGCTTTCTTT.

J is TRBJ2-7 and V is TRBV2, with 9 bases fitting TRBD1. With V trimmed by 4 bases and J by 2 bases, 6 bases remained unmatched. There are 15 residues in the CDR3. Germline V gene sequence: CDR1 SNHLY, CDR2 FYNNEI. CDR3 nucleotide sequence: TGTGCCAGCAGTGCTGGAACAGGGGGCACCTACGAGCAGTACGTC. Its protein is CASSAGTGGTYEQYV.

The V and J genes are TRBV2 and TRBJ2-1; perhaps TRBD2 as D (7 bases). The germline CDR1 and CDR2 sequences are SNHLY and FYNNEI. Trimming left V 10 bases short and J 5 bases short, with 9 bases between. The CDR3 extends over 11 amino acids. The DNA of the CDR3 is TGTGCCAAGGGGGGGGACAATGAGCAGTTCTTC. The encoded protein is CAKGGDNEQFF.

The chain has TRBV4-2 and TRBJ1-2; 8 nucleotides match TRBD1. The germline CDR1 and CDR2 sequences are LGHNA and YNFKEQ. The CDR3 has 19 residues. Trimming at V came to 1 base and at J to 5 bases, leaving 18 bases not matched to a gene. The CDR3 protein is CASSQVPDIPTGGRYGYTF. The CDR3 DNA follows: TGTGCCAGCAGCCAAGTCCCGGACATTCCAACAGGGGGGAGGTATGGCTACACCTTC.

The CDR3 DNA follows: TGTGCCAGCAGCTTAGCGCGACAGGGAGGTCAGCCCCAGCATTTT. As protein: CASSLARQGGQPQHF. The chain employs TRBV7-2 and TRBJ1-5, with 7 bases aligning to TRBD1. The CDR3 spans 15 residues. The trim removed 0 bases at V and 6 bases at J, leaving 5 bases unmatched. Germline lookup yields CDR1 SGHTA and CDR2 FQGNSA.

The sample holds one count of this clone. This rearrangement joins TRBV29-1 to TRBJ2-3; maybe TRBD1 (6 bases). The germline gives CDR1 SQVTM, CDR2 ANQGSEA. The CDR3 spans 11 residues. With 5 bases removed from V and 8 bases from J, the gap between germline ends came to 11 bases. The CDR3 nucleotides are TGCAGCGTTATCCCAGGGGCTACGCAGTATTTT. Translation: CSVIPGATQYF.

The chain uses TRBV21-1 and TRBJ2-7; no DNA check was done on the table's D call, TRBD1. TRBV21-1 is described as a pseudogene. The CDR3 has 17 residues. CDR3: CASSKTTGGRGSYEQYF. For the CDR3, the DNA is TGTGCCAGCAGCAAAACTACAGGGGGCCGGGGGTCCTACGAGCAGTACTTC.

This clone was picked up one time. The chain recombines TRBV2 with TRBJ1-2, with D hard to call. Germline CDR1 and CDR2: SNHLY and FYNNEI. Trimming took off 1 base at V and 3 bases at J, with 6 bases between the two ends. CDR3 length: 13 residues. DNA of the CDR3: TGTGCCAGCAGTGAAGGGCATTACTATGGCTACACCTTC. Amino acids: CASSEGHYYGYTF.

The J gene is TRBJ2-5, the V gene TRBV29-1, with D perhaps TRBD1 (6 bases). Germline V gene lookup returns CDR1 SQVTM and CDR2 ANQGSEA. There are 13 residues in the CDR3. Trimming removed 7 bases at V and 0 bases at J, with 12 bases between. CDR3 in amino acids: CSAPGHDQETQYF. The CDR3 DNA reads as TGCAGCGCCCCGGGACACGACCAAGAGACCCAGTACTTC.

This sequence joins TRBV29-1 and TRBJ1-1, with D tentatively TRBD1 (5 bases). This CDR3 spans 13 amino acids. CDR1 and CDR2 (germline): SQVTM, ANQGSEA. The V gene lost 7 bases and the J gene lost 10 bases, with 22 bases spanning the gap. CDR3 loop: CSAEGRVSRGAFF. The CDR3 bases are TGCAGCGCTGAGGGGCGCGTTTCACGCGGAGCTTTCTTT.

This chain uses TRBV14 with TRBJ1-3; D unclear. V lost 2 bases to trimming and J lost 5 bases, with 10 bases between them. CDR1 is SGHDN, CDR2 FVKESK, per germline. This CDR3 contains 14 residues. In nucleotides, the CDR3 is TGTGCCAGCAGCCAAAGTAGCACGAGAAACACCATATATTTT. Translating gives CASSQSSTRNTIYF.

The V and J genes are TRBV11-3 and TRBJ2-1; 10 bases align to TRBD2. Trimming took 1 base from V and 7 from J; bases not matched to a gene: 10. This CDR3 is built from 17 residues. CDR1 and CDR2 from the germline V gene are SGHNT and YENEEA. The CDR3 is CASSLGPPTSGLNEQFF. The CDR3, as DNA: TGTGCCAGCAGCTTAGGCCCCCCGACTAGCGGGCTGAATGAGCAGTTCTTC. The full variable domain, rest sourced from reference TRBV11-3 and TRBJ2-1, is EAGVVQSPRYKIIEKKQPVAFWCNPISGHNTLYWYLQNLGQGPELLIRYENEEAVDDSQLPKDRFSAERLKGVDSTLKIQPAELGDSAVYLCASSLGPPTSGLNEQFFGPGTRLTVL.

This chain uses TRBV6-6 with TRBJ2-7, with D perhaps matching TRBD2 (7 bases). This CDR3 has 15 residues. V was shortened by 3 bases and J by 6 bases, with 18 bases between the two germline ends. Germline CDR1 MNHNY, CDR2 SVGAGI (reference sequence). The CDR3, as DNA: TGTGCCAGCAGTTATTCTGGCGGGGGCCCCCTCGAGCAGTACTTC. It specifies CASSYSGGGPLEQYF.

This chain joins TRBV20-1 and TRBJ1-1, with a possible D match to TRBD1 (5 bases). This CDR3 has 9 residues. V was clipped by 8 bases and J by 8 bases, with 9 bases between them. CDR1 is DFQATT and CDR2 is SNEGSKA in the germline V gene (reference sequence). The CDR3 loop is CSPGEEAFF. The DNA of the CDR3 is TGCAGTCCGGGGGAGGAAGCTTTCTTT.

CDR3 loop: CASSYSAKAAYNEQFF. CDR3 DNA: TGTGCCAGCAGTTACTCAGCGAAAGCAGCCTACAATGAGCAGTTCTTC. This chain connects TRBV6-5 to TRBJ2-1; D is unclear. The CDR3 is made up of 16 amino acids. V shed 0 bases and J shed 2 bases, with 11 bases lying between them. Looked up from germline, CDR1 is MNHEY and CDR2 is SVGAGI.

The chain employs TRBV28 and TRBJ1-5, with D possibly matching TRBD1 (6 bases). The CDR3 contains 15 residues. The V gene lost 3 bases and the J gene lost 2 bases, with 11 bases spanning the gap. The germline gives CDR1 MDHEN, CDR2 SYDVKM. The CDR3 coding sequence is TGTGCCAGCAGTTTCGAGGGGGTTGGCAATCAGCCCCAGCATTTT. Its translation: CASSFEGVGNQPQHF. Using reference TRBV28 and TRBJ1-5 for the parts outside the CDR3, the full variable domain is DVKVTQSSRYLVKRTGEKVFLECVQDMDHENMFWYRQDPGLGLRLIYFSYDVKMKEKGDIPEGYSVSREKKERFSLILESASTNQTSMYLCASSFEGVGNQPQHFGDGTRLSIL.

The CDR3 DNA follows: TGTGCCAGTAGTCCGTGGACAGGGGTTGGAAACACCATATATTTT. It codes for CASSPWTGVGNTIYF. The rearrangement joins TRBV19 to TRBJ1-3; 9 bases are a match to TRBD1. V shed 5 bases and J 3 bases; nucleotides not matched to a gene: 5. Germline CDR1 and CDR2: LNHDA and SQIVND (reference sequence). CDR3 length: 15 residues.

The V call is TRBV11-3, the J call TRBJ1-1, with 8 bases fitting TRBD1. The germline gives CDR1 SGHNT, CDR2 YENEEA. With V trimmed by 1 base and J by 6 bases, 7 bases remained unmatched. The CDR3 covers 15 residues. This CDR3 reads CASSLVRGQGAEAFF. CDR3 coding DNA: TGTGCCAGCAGCTTAGTCAGGGGGCAGGGGGCTGAAGCTTTCTTT.

The chain links TRBV13 to TRBJ2-3; 7 bases fit TRBD1. V was pared by 3 bases and J by 2 bases, with 5 bases of the junction left unmatched. The CDR3 consists of 15 residues. CDR1 is PRHDT and CDR2 is FYEKMQ in the germline V gene (reference sequence). CDR3 DNA sequence: TGTGCCAGCAGCTTGGGGACAGCTTACACAGATACGCAGTATTTT. It codes for CASSLGTAYTDTQYF. Full variable domain (remainder filled in from reference TRBV13 and TRBJ2-3): AAGVIQSPRHLIKEKRETATLKCYPIPRHDTVYWYQQGPGQDPQFLISFYEKMQSDKGSIPDRFSAQQFSDYHSELNMSSLELGDSALYFCASSLGTAYTDTQYFGPGTRLTVL.

The genes are TRBV6-5 and TRBJ1-6; TRBD1 aligns across 8 bases. After removal of 0 bases from V and 7 bases from J, the junction contained 5 bases not matched to a gene. CDR3 length: 16 residues. Looked up from germline, CDR1 is MNHEY and CDR2 is SVGAGI. The CDR3 spells CASSYSRGRKNSPLHF. The CDR3 bases are TGTGCCAGCAGTTACTCCAGGGGGCGTAAAAATTCACCCCTCCACTTT.

The chain is built from TRBV7-2 and TRBJ2-1, with a tentative D call TRBD2 (6 bases). This CDR3 has 14 amino acids. Germline V gives CDR1 SGHTA, CDR2 FQGNSA. V was clipped by 2 bases and J by 6 bases, with 11 bases between them. The CDR3 coding sequence is TGTGCCAGCAGCTTAAAGGCGGGGTTCAATGAGCAGTTCTTC. Protein sequence: CASSLKAGFNEQFF.

The genes are TRBV5-5 and TRBJ2-5; possible D gene TRBD1, 6 bases. CDR1 is SGHKS, CDR2 YYEKEE, per germline (reference sequence). CDR3 length: 16 residues. Trimming pared 0 bases from V and 5 bases from J, leaving 17 bases between. The CDR3 coding sequence is TGTGCCAGCAGCTTGGATAACAGGGCATTCGGGGAGACCCAGTACTTC. Protein: CASSLDNRAFGETQYF.

The J gene is TRBJ1-2, the V gene TRBV29-1; D is uncertain. V gave up 5 bases and J gave up 0 bases, with 10 bases separating them. Germline assignment: CDR1 SQVTM and CDR2 ANQGSEA. The CDR3 sequence is 13 residues long. Here the CDR3 reads CSVLTPANYGYTF. The CDR3 nucleotides are TGCAGCGTTCTGACACCCGCTAACTATGGCTACACCTTC. Looking up the rest from reference TRBV29-1 and TRBJ1-2 gives the full variable domain: SAVISQKPSRDICQRGTSLTIQCQVDSQVTMMFWYRQQPGQSLTLIATANQGSEATYESGFVIDKFPISRPNLTFSTLTVSNMSPEDSSIYLCSVLTPANYGYTFGSGTRLTVV.

The V gene is TRBV2, the J gene TRBJ2-2, with TRBD1 as a possible D gene (5 bases). V lost 4 bases to trimming and J lost 1 base, with 10 bases between them. The CDR3 loop spans 15 amino acids. Germline V gives CDR1 SNHLY, CDR2 FYNNEI. The CDR3 DNA reads as TGTGCCAGCAGTGTGAGACAGCTGAACACCGGGGAGCTGTTTTTT. Amino acids: CASSVRQLNTGELFF.

The chain combines TRBV4-1 with TRBJ1-1; D uncertain. The V end lost 5 bases, the J end lost 0 bases, and 7 bases lay between the germline ends. Per the germline V gene, CDR1 is MGHRA and CDR2 is YSYEKL. This CDR3 has 13 amino acids. The CDR3 region is CASSALMNTEAFF. The CDR3 bases are TGCGCCAGCAGCGCACTAATGAACACTGAAGCTTTCTTT.

V and J are TRBV2 and TRBJ2-1; 7 positions match TRBD1. Germline V CDR1 and CDR2: SNHLY, FYNNEI. J was trimmed by 0 bases and V by 2 bases; bases with no gene match: 16. There are 20 residues in the CDR3. The CDR3 bases are TGTGCCAGCAGTGAAATCCCGGGACAGACACTACGGATCTCCTACAATGAGCAGTTCTTC. The encoded protein is CASSEIPGQTLRISYNEQFF.

The chain recombines TRBV7-9 with TRBJ1-2, with 9 nucleotides matching TRBD1. This CDR3 has 16 amino acids. V lost 2 bases, J lost 6 bases, and 10 bases stayed unmatched. Germline-derived CDR1 and CDR2 are SEHNR and FQNEAQ (reference sequence). CDR3 loop: CASSLSGQGAVNGYTF. The CDR3 coding sequence is TGTGCCAGCAGCTTATCGGGACAGGGAGCGGTAAATGGCTACACCTTC.